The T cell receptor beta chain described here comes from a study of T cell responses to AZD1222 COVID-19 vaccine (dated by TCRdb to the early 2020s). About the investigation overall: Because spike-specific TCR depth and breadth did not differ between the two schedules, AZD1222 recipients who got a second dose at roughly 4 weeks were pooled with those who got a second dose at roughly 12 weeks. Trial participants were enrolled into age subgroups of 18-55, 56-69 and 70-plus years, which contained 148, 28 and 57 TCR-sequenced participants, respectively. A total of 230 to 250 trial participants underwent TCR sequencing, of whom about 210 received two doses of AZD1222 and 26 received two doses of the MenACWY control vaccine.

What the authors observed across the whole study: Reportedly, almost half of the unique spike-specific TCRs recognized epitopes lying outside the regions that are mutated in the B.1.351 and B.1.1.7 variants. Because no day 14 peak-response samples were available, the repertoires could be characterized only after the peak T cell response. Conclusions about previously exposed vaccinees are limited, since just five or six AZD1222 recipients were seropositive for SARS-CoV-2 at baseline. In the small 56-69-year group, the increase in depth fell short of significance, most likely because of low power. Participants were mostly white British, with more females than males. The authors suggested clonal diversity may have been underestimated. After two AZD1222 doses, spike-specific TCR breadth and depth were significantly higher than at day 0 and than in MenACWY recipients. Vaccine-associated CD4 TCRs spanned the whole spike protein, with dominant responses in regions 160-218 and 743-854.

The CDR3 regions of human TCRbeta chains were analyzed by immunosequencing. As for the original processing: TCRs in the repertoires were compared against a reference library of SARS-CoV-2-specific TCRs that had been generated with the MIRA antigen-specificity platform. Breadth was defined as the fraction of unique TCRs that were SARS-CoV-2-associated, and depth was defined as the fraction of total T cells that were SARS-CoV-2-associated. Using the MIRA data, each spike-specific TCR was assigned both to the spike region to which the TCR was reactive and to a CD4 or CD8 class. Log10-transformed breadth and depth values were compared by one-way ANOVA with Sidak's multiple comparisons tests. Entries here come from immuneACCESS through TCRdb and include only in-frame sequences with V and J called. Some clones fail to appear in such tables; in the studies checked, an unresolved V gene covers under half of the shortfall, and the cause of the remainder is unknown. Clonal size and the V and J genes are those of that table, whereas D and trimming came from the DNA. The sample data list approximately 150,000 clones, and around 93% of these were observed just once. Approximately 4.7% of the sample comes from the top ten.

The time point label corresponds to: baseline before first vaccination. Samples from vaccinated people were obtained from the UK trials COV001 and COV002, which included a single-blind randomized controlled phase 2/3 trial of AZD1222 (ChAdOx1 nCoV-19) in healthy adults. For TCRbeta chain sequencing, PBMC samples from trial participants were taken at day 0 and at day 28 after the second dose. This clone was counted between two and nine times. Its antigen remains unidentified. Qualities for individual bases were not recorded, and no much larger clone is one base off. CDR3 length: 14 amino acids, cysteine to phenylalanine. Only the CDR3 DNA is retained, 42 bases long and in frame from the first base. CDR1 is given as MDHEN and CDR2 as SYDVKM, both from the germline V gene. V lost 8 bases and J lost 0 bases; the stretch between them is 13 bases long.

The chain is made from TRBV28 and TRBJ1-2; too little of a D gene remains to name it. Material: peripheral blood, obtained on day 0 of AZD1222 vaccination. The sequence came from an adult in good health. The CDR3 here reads CASHSTGPNYGYTF. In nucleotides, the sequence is TGTGCCAGCCATTCTACCGGACCTAACTATGGCTACACCTTC.